This T cell receptor beta chain stems from a study of blood T cell repertoires in COVID-19. In the study overall: Acute and convalescent COVID-19 samples came from the United States, Italy and Spain.

Original methodology: Counts of nucleated cells, estimated from reference gene primer amplification, were obtained. Some clones are missing from TCRdb's copy, which holds only in-frame ones; the method was immunoSEQ multiplex PCR. That table supplies the V and J calls and clone size; D and trimming were determined from the DNA. The sample lists just over 95,000 clones; around nine tenths were seen once. The germline gives CDR1 SGHTS, CDR2 YDEGEE. V was trimmed by 4 bases and J by 5 bases, leaving 15 bases between them. The CDR3 sequence is 14 residues long. The sequenced sample was peripheral blood. The TCR sequence derives from a man aged 50 to 60 with acute or convalescent COVID-19. The chain joins TRBV5-8 to TRBJ1-2, with D perhaps matching TRBD1 (6 bases). The CDR3 coding sequence is TGTGCCAGCAGCGAGCGGACAGTCTTTTATGGCTACACCTTC. This encodes CASSERTVFYGYTF. Full variable domain (outside the CDR3, taken from reference TRBV5-8 and TRBJ1-2): EAGVTQSPTHLIKTRGQQATLRCSPISGHTSVYWYQQALGLGLQFLLWYDEGEERNRGNFPPRFSGRQFPNYSSELNVNALELEDSALYLCASSERTVFYGYTFGSGTRLTVV.